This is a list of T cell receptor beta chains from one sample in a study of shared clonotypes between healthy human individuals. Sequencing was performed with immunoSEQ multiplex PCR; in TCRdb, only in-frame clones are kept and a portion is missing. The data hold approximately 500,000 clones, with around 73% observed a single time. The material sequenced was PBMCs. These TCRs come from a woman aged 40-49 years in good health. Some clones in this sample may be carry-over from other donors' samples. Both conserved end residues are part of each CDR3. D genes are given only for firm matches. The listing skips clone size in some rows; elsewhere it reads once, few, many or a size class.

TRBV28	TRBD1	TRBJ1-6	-	CASSKDRGLSNSPLHF	TGTGCCAGCAGTAAAGACAGGGGGCTAAGTAATTCACCCCTCCACTTT
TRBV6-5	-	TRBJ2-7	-	CASSYYRDRWGEQYF	TGTGCCAGCAGTTACTACAGGGATCGATGGGGCGAGCAGTACTTC
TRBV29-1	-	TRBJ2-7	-	CSVATIGSYEQYF	TGCAGCGTTGCGACGATTGGATCCTACGAGCAGTACTTC
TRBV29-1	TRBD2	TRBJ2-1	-	CSVESGTSGSYNEQFF	TGCAGCGTTGAGTCCGGGACTAGCGGGAGTTACAATGAGCAGTTCTTC
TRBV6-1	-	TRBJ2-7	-	CASSEQSGTEYEQYF	TGTGCCAGCAGTGAACAGTCAGGTACGGAGTACGAGCAGTACTTC
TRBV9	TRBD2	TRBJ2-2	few	CASSATSDPRTGELFF	TGTGCCAGCAGCGCCACTAGCGACCCCAGGACCGGGGAGCTGTTTTTT
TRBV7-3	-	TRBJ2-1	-	CASSLLGGHPYNEQFF	TGTGCCAGCAGCCTCCTGGGGGGACACCCCTACAATGAGCAGTTCTTC
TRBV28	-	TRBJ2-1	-	CASSGRSAYNEQFF	TGTGCCAGCAGCGGGCGGAGTGCCTACAATGAGCAGTTCTTC
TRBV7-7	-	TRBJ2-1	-	CASSLGQNNEQFF	TGTGCTAGCAGCCTAGGCCAAAACAATGAGCAGTTCTTC
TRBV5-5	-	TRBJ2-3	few	CASSSGSTPDTQYF	TGTGCCAGCAGCTCCGGGTCCACTCCAGATACGCAGTATTTT
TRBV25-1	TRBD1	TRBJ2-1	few	CASSGPGTGGLGEQFF	TGTGCCAGCAGTGGACCCGGGACAGGGGGGTTAGGTGAGCAGTTCTTC
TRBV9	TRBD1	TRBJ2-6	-	CASSPGQGREGANVLTF	TGTGCCAGCAGCCCCGGACAGGGTCGAGAAGGGGCCAACGTCCTGACTTTC
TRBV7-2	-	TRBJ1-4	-	CATRRTNEKLFF	TGTGCCACCCGGAGGACTAATGAAAAACTGTTTTTT
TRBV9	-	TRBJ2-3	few	CASSTRTYTDTQYF	TGTGCCAGCAGCACGAGGACTTACACAGATACGCAGTATTTT
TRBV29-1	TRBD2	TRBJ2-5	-	CSVTSGGGTQYF	TGCAGCGTGACCAGCGGGGGAGGGACCCAGTACTTC
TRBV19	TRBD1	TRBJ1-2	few	CAIQDRVHGYTF	TGTGCCATCCAAGACAGGGTCCATGGCTACACCTTC
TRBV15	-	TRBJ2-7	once	CATSRDLSYEQYF	TGTGCCACCAGCAGAGATCTGAGCTACGAGCAGTACTTC
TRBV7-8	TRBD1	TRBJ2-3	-	CASGDRGRNTQYF	TGTGCCAGCGGGGACAGGGGTAGGAATACGCAGTATTTT
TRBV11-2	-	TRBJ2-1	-	CASSLGSFNEQFF	TGTGCCAGCAGCTTAGGCAGCTTCAATGAGCAGTTCTTC
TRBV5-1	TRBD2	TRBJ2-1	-	CASSRTSGSYNEQFF	TGCGCCAGCAGCCGGACTAGCGGGAGCTACAATGAGCAGTTCTTC
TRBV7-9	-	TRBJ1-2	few	CASSLATGYGYTF	TGTGCCAGCAGCTTAGCCACGGGCTATGGCTACACCTTC
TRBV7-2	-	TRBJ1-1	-	CASSFSQTNTEAFF	TGTGCCAGCAGCTTTTCACAGACTAACACTGAAGCTTTCTTT
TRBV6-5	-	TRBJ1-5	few	CATRAGGNQPQHF	TGTGCCACCCGGGCGGGGGGCAATCAGCCCCAGCATTTT
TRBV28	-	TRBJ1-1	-	CASRISSRGEAFF	TGTGCCAGCAGGATATCGAGTCGGGGTGAAGCTTTCTTT
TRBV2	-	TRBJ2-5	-	CASRWGNTGTQYF	TGTGCCAGCAGGTGGGGGAATACTGGGACCCAGTACTTC
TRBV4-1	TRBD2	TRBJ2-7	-	CASSQGHSGISYEQYF	TGCGCCAGCAGCCAAGGTCATAGCGGGATCTCCTACGAGCAGTACTTC
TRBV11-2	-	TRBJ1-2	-	CASSLDSSGGKGDYGYTF	TGTGCCAGCAGCTTAGATTCTTCAGGCGGGAAGGGTGACTATGGCTACACCTTC
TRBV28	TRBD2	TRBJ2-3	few	CASSLLAGGTDTQYF	TGTGCCAGCAGTTTACTTGCGGGAGGGACAGATACGCAGTATTTT
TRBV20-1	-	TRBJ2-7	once	CSASSAYEQYF	TGCAGTGCCTCCTCCGCCTACGAGCAGTACTTC